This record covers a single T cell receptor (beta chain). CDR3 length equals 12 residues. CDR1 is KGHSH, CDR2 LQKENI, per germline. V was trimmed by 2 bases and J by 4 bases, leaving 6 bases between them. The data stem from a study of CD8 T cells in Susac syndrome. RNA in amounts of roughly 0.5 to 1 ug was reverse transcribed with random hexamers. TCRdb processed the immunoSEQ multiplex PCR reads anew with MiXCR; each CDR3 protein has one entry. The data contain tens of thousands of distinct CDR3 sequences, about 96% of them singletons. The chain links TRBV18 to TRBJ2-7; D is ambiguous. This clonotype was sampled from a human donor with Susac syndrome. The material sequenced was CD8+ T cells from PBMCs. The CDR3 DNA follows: TGTGCCAGCTCACCAATTTCTTACGAGCAGTACTTC. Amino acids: CASSPISYEQYF.